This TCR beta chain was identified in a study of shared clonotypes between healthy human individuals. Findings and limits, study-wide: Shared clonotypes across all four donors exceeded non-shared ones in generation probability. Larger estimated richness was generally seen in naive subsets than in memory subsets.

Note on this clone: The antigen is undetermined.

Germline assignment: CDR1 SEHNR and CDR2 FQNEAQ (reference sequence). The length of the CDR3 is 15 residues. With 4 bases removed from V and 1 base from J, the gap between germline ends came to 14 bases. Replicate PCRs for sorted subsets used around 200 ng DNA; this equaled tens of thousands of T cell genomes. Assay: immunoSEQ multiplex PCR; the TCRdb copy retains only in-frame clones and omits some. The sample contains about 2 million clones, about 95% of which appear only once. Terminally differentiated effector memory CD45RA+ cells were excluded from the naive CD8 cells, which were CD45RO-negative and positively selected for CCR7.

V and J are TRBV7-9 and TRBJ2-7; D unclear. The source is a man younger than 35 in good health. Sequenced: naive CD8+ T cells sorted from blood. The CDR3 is CASSSMTEGSYEQYF. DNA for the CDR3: TGTGCCAGCAGCTCAATGACGGAAGGGTCCTACGAGCAGTACTTC.